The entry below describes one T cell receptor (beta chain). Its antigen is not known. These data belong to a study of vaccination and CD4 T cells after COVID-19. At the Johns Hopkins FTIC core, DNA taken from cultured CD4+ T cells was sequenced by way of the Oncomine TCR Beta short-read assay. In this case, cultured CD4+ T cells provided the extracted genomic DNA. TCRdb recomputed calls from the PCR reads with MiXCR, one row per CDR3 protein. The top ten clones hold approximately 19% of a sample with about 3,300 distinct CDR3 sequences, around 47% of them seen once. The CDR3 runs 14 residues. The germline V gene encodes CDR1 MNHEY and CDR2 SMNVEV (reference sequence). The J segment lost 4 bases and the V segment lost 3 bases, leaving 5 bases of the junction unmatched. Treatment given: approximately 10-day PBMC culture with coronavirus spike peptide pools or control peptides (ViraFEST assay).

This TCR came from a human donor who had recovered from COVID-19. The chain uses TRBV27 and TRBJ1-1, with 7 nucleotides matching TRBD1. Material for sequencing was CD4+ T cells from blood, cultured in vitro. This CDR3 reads CASSFNRGGTEAFF. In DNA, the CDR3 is TGTGCCAGCAGTTTTAACAGGGGAGGCACTGAAGCTTTCTTT.